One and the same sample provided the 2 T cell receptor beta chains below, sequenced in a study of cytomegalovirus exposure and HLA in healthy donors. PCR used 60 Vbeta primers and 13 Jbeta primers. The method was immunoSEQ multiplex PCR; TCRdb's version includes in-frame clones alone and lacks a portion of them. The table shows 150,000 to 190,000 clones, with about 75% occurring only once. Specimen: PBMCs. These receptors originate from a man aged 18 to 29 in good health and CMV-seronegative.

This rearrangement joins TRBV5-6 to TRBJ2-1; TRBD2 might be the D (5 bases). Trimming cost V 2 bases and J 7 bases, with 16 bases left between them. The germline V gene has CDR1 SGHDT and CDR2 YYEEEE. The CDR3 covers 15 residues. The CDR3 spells CASSFESDTGNEQFF. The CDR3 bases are TGTGCCAGCAGCTTCGAAAGTGATACGGGGAATGAGCAGTTCTTC.

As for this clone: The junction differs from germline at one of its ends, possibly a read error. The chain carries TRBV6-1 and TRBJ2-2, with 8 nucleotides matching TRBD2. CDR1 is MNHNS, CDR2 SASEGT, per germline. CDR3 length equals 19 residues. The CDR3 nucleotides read TGTGCCAGCAGTGAATCGAGCGGGAGCCCCCTTTGGAAGCCCGGGGAGCCGTTTTTT. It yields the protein CASSESSGSPLWKPGEPFF.